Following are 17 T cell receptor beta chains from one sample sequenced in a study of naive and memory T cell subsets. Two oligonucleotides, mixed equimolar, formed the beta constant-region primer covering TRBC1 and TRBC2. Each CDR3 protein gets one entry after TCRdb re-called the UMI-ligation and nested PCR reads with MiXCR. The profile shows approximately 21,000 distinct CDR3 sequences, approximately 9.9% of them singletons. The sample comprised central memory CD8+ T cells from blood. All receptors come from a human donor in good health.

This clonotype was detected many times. The CDR3 is CASSYTSGRGRYEQYF. The CDR3 nucleotides read TGTGCCAGCAGTTACACATCGGGGAGGGGGAGATACGAGCAGTACTTC. The V gene is TRBV6-6, the J gene TRBJ2-7; D may be TRBD2 (7 bases). The CDR3 covers 16 residues. Germline V gene data show CDR1 as MNHNY and CDR2 as SVGAGI (reference sequence). V lost 2 bases and J 4 bases, leaving 18 bases between the germline ends.

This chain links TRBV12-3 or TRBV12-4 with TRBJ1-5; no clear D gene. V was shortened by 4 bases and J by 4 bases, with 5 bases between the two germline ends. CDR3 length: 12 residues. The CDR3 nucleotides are TGTGCCAGCAGTTGGAGGAATCAGCCCCAGCATTTT. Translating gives CASSWRNQPQHF.

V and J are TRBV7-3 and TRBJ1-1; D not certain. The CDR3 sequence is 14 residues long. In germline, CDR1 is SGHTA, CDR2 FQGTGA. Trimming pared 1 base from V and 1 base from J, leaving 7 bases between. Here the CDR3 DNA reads TGTGCCAGCAGCTTAAACGTAAGGAACACTGAAGCTTTCTTT. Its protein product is CASSLNVRNTEAFF.

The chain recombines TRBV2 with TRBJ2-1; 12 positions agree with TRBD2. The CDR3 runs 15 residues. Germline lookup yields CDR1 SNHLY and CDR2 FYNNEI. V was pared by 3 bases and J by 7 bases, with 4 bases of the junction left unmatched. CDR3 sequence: CASSDLTSGSNEQFF. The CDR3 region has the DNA TGTGCCAGCAGTGATTTGACTAGCGGGAGTAATGAGCAGTTCTTC.

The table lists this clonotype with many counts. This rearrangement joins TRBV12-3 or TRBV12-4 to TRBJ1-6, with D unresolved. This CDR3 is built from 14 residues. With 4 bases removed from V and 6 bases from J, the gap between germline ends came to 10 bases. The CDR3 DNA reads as TGTGCCAGCAGTTGGAGCGTCCGTAATTCACCCCTCCACTTT. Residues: CASSWSVRNSPLHF.

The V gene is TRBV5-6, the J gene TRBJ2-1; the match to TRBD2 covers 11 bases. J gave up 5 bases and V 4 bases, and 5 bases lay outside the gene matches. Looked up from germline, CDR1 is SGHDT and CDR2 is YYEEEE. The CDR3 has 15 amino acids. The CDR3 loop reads CASSPGLAGDNEQFF. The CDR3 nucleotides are TGTGCCAGCAGCCCCGGACTAGCGGGCGACAATGAGCAGTTCTTC. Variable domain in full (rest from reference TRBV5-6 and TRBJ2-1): DAGVTQSPTHLIKTRGQQVTLRCSPKSGHDTVSWYQQALGQGPQFIFQYYEEEERQRGNFPDRFSGHQFPNYSSELNVNALLLGDSALYLCASSPGLAGDNEQFFGPGTRLTVL.

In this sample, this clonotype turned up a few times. The CDR3 bases are TGTGCCACCAGGCATTCTAGCTCCTACGAGCAGTACTTC. This sequence encodes CATRHSSSYEQYF. This chain uses TRBV15 with TRBJ2-7; D remains unclear. CDR1 is LNHNV, CDR2 YYDKDF, per germline (reference sequence). CDR3 size: 13 residues. V shed 6 bases and J shed 0 bases, with 9 bases lying between them.

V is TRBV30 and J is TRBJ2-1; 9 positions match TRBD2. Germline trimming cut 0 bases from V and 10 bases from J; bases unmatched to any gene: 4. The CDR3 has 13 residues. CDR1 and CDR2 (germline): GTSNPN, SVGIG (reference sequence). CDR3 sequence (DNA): TGTGCCTGGAGTGTACAGGCGGGAGGGGAGCAGTTCTTC. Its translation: CAWSVQAGGEQFF.

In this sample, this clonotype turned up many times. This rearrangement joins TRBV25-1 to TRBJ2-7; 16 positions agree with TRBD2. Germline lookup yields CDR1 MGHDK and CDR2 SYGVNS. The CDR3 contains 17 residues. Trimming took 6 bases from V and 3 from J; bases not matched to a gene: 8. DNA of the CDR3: TGTGCCAGCAGACCGGGGACTAGCGGGAGGGAGAGCTACGAGCAGTACTTC. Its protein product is CASRPGTSGRESYEQYF.

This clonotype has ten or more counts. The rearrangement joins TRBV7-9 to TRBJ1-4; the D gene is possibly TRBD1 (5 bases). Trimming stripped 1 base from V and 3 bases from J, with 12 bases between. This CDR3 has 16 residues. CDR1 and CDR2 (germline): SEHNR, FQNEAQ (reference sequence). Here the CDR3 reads CASSLDQGVANEKLFF. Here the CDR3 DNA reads TGTGCCAGCAGCTTAGATCAGGGAGTAGCTAATGAAAAACTGTTTTTT.

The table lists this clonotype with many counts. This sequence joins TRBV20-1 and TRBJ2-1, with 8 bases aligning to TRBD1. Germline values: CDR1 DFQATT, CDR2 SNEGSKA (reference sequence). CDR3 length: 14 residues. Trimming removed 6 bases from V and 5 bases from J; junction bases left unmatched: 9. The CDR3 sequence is CSADPGTGNNEQFF. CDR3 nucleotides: TGCAGTGCCGATCCTGGGACAGGCAACAATGAGCAGTTCTTC.

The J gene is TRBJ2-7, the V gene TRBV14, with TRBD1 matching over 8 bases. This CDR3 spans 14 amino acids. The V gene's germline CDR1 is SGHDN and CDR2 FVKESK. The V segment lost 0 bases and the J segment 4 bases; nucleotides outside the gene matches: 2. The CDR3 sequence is CASSQDRGPYEQYF. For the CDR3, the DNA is TGTGCCAGCAGCCAAGACAGGGGGCCTTACGAGCAGTACTTC.

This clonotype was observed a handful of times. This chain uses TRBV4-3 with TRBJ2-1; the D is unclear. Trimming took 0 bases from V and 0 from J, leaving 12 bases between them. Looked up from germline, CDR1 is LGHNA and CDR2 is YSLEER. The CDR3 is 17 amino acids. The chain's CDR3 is CASSQDPPQSSYNEQFF. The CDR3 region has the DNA TGCGCCAGCAGCCAAGATCCTCCCCAGAGCTCCTACAATGAGCAGTTCTTC.

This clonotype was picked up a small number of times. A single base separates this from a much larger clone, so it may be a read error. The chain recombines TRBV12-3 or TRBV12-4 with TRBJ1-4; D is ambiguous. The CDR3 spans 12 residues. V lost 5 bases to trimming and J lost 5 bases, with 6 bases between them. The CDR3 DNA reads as TGTGCCAGCAGTGTCTCAAATGAAAAACTGTTTTTT. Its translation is CASSVSNEKLFF.

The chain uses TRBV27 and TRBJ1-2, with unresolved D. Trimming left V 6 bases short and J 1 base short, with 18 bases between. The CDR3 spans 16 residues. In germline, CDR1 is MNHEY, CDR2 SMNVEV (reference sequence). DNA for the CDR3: TGTGCCAGCAGCCCCTCAAATGGGGATTATAACTATGGCTACACCTTC. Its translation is CASSPSNGDYNYGYTF.

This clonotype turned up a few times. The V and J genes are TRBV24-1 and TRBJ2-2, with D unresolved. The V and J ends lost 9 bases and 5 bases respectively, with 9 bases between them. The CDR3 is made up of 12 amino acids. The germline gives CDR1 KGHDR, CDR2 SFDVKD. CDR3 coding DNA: TGTGCCACCCAAAAATGGACCGGGGAGCTGTTTTTT. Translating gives CATQKWTGELFF.

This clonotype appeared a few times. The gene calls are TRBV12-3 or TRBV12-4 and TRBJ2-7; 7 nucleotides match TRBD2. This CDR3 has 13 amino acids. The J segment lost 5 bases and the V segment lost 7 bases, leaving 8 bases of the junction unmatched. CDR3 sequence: CASTWGGVNEQYF. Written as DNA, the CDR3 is TGTGCCAGCACCTGGGGAGGGGTAAACGAGCAGTACTTC.